One sample yielded the 30 T cell receptor beta chains listed below, sequenced in a study of cytomegalovirus exposure and HLA in healthy donors. A multiplex PCR was run with 60 Vbeta primers and 13 Jbeta primers. Profiled with immunoSEQ multiplex PCR; TCRdb holds only in-frame clones, not every one. The sample holds around 130,000 clones, around three quarters seen once. Sequencing was done on a sample of PBMCs. Every receptor here comes from a woman aged 60 to 75 in good health and CMV-seropositive.

The gene calls are TRBV19 and TRBJ2-3; D uncertain. Germline-derived CDR1 and CDR2 are LNHDA and SQIVND (reference sequence). Trimming pared 6 bases from V and 3 bases from J, leaving 13 bases between. The CDR3 is 14 residues long. This chain's CDR3 is CASRSTITTDTQYF. The CDR3 bases are TGTGCCAGTAGGTCGACAATTACGACAGATACGCAGTATTTT.

The rearrangement links TRBV5-8 to TRBJ2-1; TRBD2 is a possible D gene (5 bases). CDR1 is SGHTS and CDR2 is YDEGEE in the germline V gene. This CDR3 has 13 amino acids. Deletions cut 1 base from V and 14 bases from J, with 16 bases between. The CDR3 loop is CASSLLDSPNEFF. In DNA form, the CDR3 reads TGTGCCAGCAGCTTGTTGGACTCCCCTAACGAGTTCTTC.

This chain connects TRBV20-1 to TRBJ2-7, with TRBD1 as a possible D gene (5 bases). Germline V gene lookup returns CDR1 DFQATT and CDR2 SNEGSKA (reference sequence). V dropped 6 bases and J dropped 2 bases, with 8 bases sitting between them. The CDR3 sequence is 11 residues long. CDR3 in amino acids: CSATQAYEQYF. CDR3 bases: TGCAGTGCCACACAGGCCTACGAGCAGTACTTC.

The chain has TRBV7-9 and TRBJ2-5; TRBD2 matches 10 bases. There are 16 residues in the CDR3. Germline values: CDR1 SEHNR, CDR2 FQNEAQ (reference sequence). Trimming took 5 bases from V and 3 from J; bases not matched to a gene: 9. The CDR3 coding sequence is TGTGCCAGCAGCCCCGGACTAGCGGAGAAAGAAGAGACCCAGTACTTC. As protein: CASSPGLAEKEETQYF.

This sequence joins TRBV7-9 and TRBJ1-1; D gene uncertain. The germline CDR1 and CDR2 sequences are SEHNR and FQNEAQ (reference sequence). The CDR3 sequence is 12 residues long. Trimming removed 5 bases from V and 1 base from J, with 5 bases in between. The CDR3 coding sequence is TGTGCCAGCAGCAACAGGAACACTGAAGCTTTCTTT. Its protein is CASSNRNTEAFF.

The rearrangement links TRBV9 to TRBJ1-5, with D tentatively TRBD1 (5 bases). The CDR3 sequence is 13 residues long. V shed 0 bases and J shed 7 bases, with 8 bases lying between them. CDR1 is SGDLS, CDR2 YYNGEE, per germline. The CDR3 is CASSVGDRQPQHF. The CDR3 DNA reads TGTGCCAGCAGCGTAGGAGACAGACAGCCCCAGCATTTT.

The chain recombines TRBV28 with TRBJ1-4; 8 positions match TRBD1. This CDR3 region has 16 residues. J was trimmed by 4 bases and V by 5 bases; bases with no gene match: 9. Per the germline V gene, CDR1 is MDHEN and CDR2 is SYDVKM. CDR3 loop: CASSLTGDFFNEKLFF. DNA of the CDR3: TGTGCCAGCAGTCTGACAGGGGACTTCTTTAATGAAAAACTGTTTTTT.

V usage is TRBV27 and J usage is TRBJ1-1; possible D gene TRBD1, 6 bases. The CDR3 covers 13 residues. Trimming removed 6 bases from V and 10 bases from J, with 18 bases in between. Germline V CDR1 and CDR2: MNHEY, SMNVEV (reference sequence). The CDR3 coding sequence is TGTGCCAGCAGGGGACAAGGGCCGCAGCCAGCTTTCTTT. Residues: CASRGQGPQPAFF.

Only a few counts were recorded for this clone. This sequence joins TRBV9 and TRBJ1-2; weak D call: TRBD1 (6 bases). This CDR3 has 13 residues. V lost 4 bases and J lost 8, with 15 bases in between. Germline V gene data show CDR1 as SGDLS and CDR2 as YYNGEE. Here the CDR3 reads CASSPFGTQGYTF. The CDR3 DNA sequence: TGTGCCAGCAGCCCTTTCGGGACACAAGGCTACACCTTC.

The V call is TRBV7-9, the J call TRBJ1-2; the D is unclear. Germline CDR1 and CDR2: SEHNR and FQNEAQ (reference sequence). The length of the CDR3 is 16 residues. Trimming pared 1 base from V and 7 bases from J, leaving 19 bases between. CDR3 sequence: CASSLGPEDGRVGYTF. CDR3 sequence (DNA): TGTGCCAGCAGCTTAGGTCCCGAGGATGGAAGAGTTGGCTACACCTTC. Variable domain in full (rest from reference TRBV7-9 and TRBJ1-2): DTGVSQNPRHKITKRGQNVTFRCDPISEHNRLYWYRQTLGQGPEFLTYFQNEAQLEKSRLLSDRFSAERPKGSFSTLEIQRTEQGDSAMYLCASSLGPEDGRVGYTFGSGTRLTVV.

The chain combines TRBV6-5 with TRBJ2-7; D gene uncertain. Germline V gives CDR1 MNHEY, CDR2 SVGAGI. This CDR3 spans 11 amino acids. V was clipped by 5 bases and J by 3 bases, with 5 bases between them. CDR3 loop: CASSAGYEQYF. Here the CDR3 DNA reads TGTGCCAGCAGTGCCGGCTACGAGCAGTACTTC.

The V call is TRBV10-1, the J call TRBJ2-1; 7 bases map to TRBD1. This CDR3 has 16 residues. Germline V lookup: CDR1 WNHNN, CDR2 SYGVQD (reference sequence). V was clipped by 2 bases and J by 6 bases; unmatched bases: 10. CDR3 loop: CASSEPSGGVGNEQFF. The CDR3 bases are TGCGCCAGCAGTGAGCCCTCAGGGGGAGTGGGCAATGAGCAGTTCTTC.

The CDR3, as DNA: TGTGCCAGCAGCAGGGGACAGGGGGACGACGAAAAACTGTTTTTT. Amino acid sequence: CASSRGQGDDEKLFF. V gene TRBV7-9 combines with J gene TRBJ1-4, with 11 bases that match TRBD1. V was clipped by 5 bases and J by 8 bases; unmatched bases: 7. This CDR3 region has 15 residues. Germline lookup yields CDR1 SEHNR and CDR2 FQNEAQ (reference sequence).

This clone was detected a few times. The chain carries TRBV10-2 and TRBJ2-1; a possible D gene is TRBD2 (5 bases). Trimming removed 7 bases from V and 9 bases from J, with 19 bases in between. This CDR3 comprises 14 residues. Germline CDR1 and CDR2: WSHSY and SAAADI. The CDR3, as DNA: TGCGCCAGCACTTACATGGACGGCAGCGGTGAGCAGTTCTTC. It translates to CASTYMDGSGEQFF.

Only a few counts were recorded for this clone. The rearrangement uses TRBV2 and TRBJ1-5; 8 bases match TRBD1. The J segment lost 7 bases and the V segment lost 4 bases, leaving 6 bases of the junction unmatched. The germline CDR1 and CDR2 sequences are SNHLY and FYNNEI. The CDR3 sequence is 14 residues long. CDR3 DNA: TGTGCCAGCAGTGGGACAGGGCCCCGCCAGCCCCAGCATTTT. It specifies CASSGTGPRQPQHF. The entire variable domain, with the rest obtained from reference TRBV2 and TRBJ1-5, is as follows: EPEVTQTPSHQVTQMGQEVILRCVPISNHLYFYWYRQILGQKVEFLVSFYNNEISEKSEIFDDQFSVERPDGSNFTLKIRSTKLEDSAMYFCASSGTGPRQPQHFGDGTRLSIL.

The rearrangement links TRBV7-2 to TRBJ1-1; D call uncertain. V lost 3 bases to trimming and J lost 0 bases, with 5 bases between them. The CDR3 contains 13 residues. Germline loops: CDR1 SGHTA, CDR2 FQGNSA. The CDR3 here is CASSFQVNTEAFF. CDR3 coding DNA: TGTGCCAGCAGCTTTCAGGTGAACACTGAAGCTTTCTTT.

Of note for this clone: One end of the junction does not line up with germline, which may come from a read error. The J gene is TRBJ1-5, the V gene TRBV18; 10 positions agree with TRBD1. This CDR3 spans 14 amino acids. Germline CDR1 and CDR2: KGHSH and LQKENI. The CDR3: CASSLDRGYQPQHF. In DNA, the CDR3 is TGTGCCAGCTCACTGGACAGGGGGTATCAACCCCAGCATTTT.

The chain carries TRBV4-1 and TRBJ1-1; maybe TRBD1 (6 bases). Germline loops: CDR1 MGHRA, CDR2 YSYEKL. Trimming removed 1 base at V and 5 bases at J, with 11 bases between. The CDR3 length is 14 residues. The CDR3 here is CASSQVYRVTEAFF. The CDR3 DNA is TGCGCCAGCAGCCAAGTGTACAGGGTGACTGAAGCTTTCTTT.

The V gene is TRBV5-4, the J gene TRBJ2-5; 11 nucleotides align to TRBD2. Germline CDR1 SGHNT, CDR2 YYREEE (reference sequence). The CDR3 spans 16 residues. The V and J ends lost 4 bases and 1 base, in that order; junction bases with no gene match: 6. The CDR3 is CASSKRLAGSQETQYF. The CDR3 coding sequence is TGTGCCAGCAGCAAAAGACTAGCGGGATCCCAAGAGACCCAGTACTTC. Full variable domain (outside the CDR3, taken from reference TRBV5-4 and TRBJ2-5): ETGVTQSPTHLIKTRGQQVTLRCSSQSGHNTVSWYQQALGQGPQFIFQYYREEENGRGNFPPRFSGLQFPNYSSELNVNALELDDSALYLCASSKRLAGSQETQYFGPGTRLLVL.

The V and J genes are TRBV25-1 and TRBJ1-5; D remains unclear. The CDR3 loop spans 15 amino acids. The V gene lost 3 bases and the J gene lost 6 bases, with 15 bases spanning the gap. CDR1 and CDR2 from the germline V gene are MGHDK and SYGVNS. CDR3 sequence: CASSETGHPGQPQHF. The DNA for the CDR3 is TGTGCCAGCAGTGAGACTGGCCATCCCGGTCAGCCCCAGCATTTT.

The V gene is TRBV7-9, the J gene TRBJ2-5, with TRBD2 as a possible D gene (5 bases). Germline CDR1 is SEHNR and CDR2 is FQNEAQ (reference sequence). Trimming took 3 bases from V and 13 from J, leaving 12 bases between them. This CDR3 is built from 11 residues. This chain's CDR3 is CASSFGEPGYF. CDR3 bases: TGTGCCAGCAGCTTCGGGGAGCCGGGGTACTTC.

The rearrangement uses TRBV25-1 and TRBJ2-1, with D possibly matching TRBD2 (5 bases). V dropped 3 bases and J dropped 9 bases, with 15 bases sitting between them. Germline values: CDR1 MGHDK, CDR2 SYGVNS. The CDR3 is 14 amino acids. The CDR3 spells CASSEEVRVSEQFF. The CDR3, as DNA: TGTGCCAGCAGTGAGGAGGTTAGGGTTAGTGAGCAGTTCTTC.

The J gene is TRBJ2-3, the V gene TRBV6-1; TRBD1 matches at 8 bases. CDR1 and CDR2 (germline): MNHNS, SASEGT. V was pared by 6 bases and J by 6 bases, with 11 bases of the junction left unmatched. The CDR3 is 15 amino acids. The CDR3: CASSLRQGRSDTQYF. For the CDR3, the DNA is TGTGCCAGCAGCCTAAGACAGGGGAGGTCGGATACGCAGTATTTT.

As for this clone: The same CDR3 arises from other DNA sequences in this sample as well. The gene calls are TRBV14 and TRBJ2-4, with D tentatively TRBD1 (6 bases). Germline CDR1 and CDR2: SGHDN and FVKESK. CDR3 length: 20 residues. The V and J ends lost 0 bases and 0 bases respectively, with 21 bases between them. Written as DNA, the CDR3 is TGTGCCAGCAGCCAAGATGAATGGGACATTTCCCTTCTAGCCAAAAACATTCAGTACTTC. This encodes CASSQDEWDISLLAKNIQYF.

The chain links TRBV29-1 to TRBJ1-6, with 9 positions matching TRBD1. Germline lookup yields CDR1 SQVTM and CDR2 ANQGSEA. This CDR3 contains 15 residues. Unmatched junction bases numbered 9, after V lost 4 bases and J lost 8 bases. The chain's CDR3 is CSVAVGTGIHSPLHF. The CDR3 DNA sequence: TGCAGCGTTGCCGTTGGGACAGGGATTCATTCACCCCTCCACTTT.

CDR3 nucleotides: TGTGCCAGCAGCAGGGGACTAGCGGGGGGCGGAGAGACCCAGTACTTC. Translating it yields CASSRGLAGGGETQYF. This sequence joins TRBV11-3 and TRBJ2-5, with 15 bases lining up with TRBD2. The CDR3 length is 16 residues. Germline V gene data show CDR1 as SGHNT and CDR2 as YENEEA. Trimming cost V 5 bases and J 4 bases; bases outside gene matches: 5.

This chain joins TRBV5-6 and TRBJ1-4; D unclear. Germline assignment: CDR1 SGHDT and CDR2 YYEEEE. Trimming left V 10 bases short and J 0 bases short, with 16 bases between. This CDR3 comprises 15 residues. This CDR3 is CAGNVGVATNEKLFF. CDR3 DNA sequence: TGTGCCGGCAACGTGGGCGTAGCAACTAATGAAAAACTGTTTTTT.

The rearrangement uses TRBV6-6 and TRBJ1-5, with a possible D match to TRBD1 (5 bases). The CDR3 totals 16 residues. Germline CDR1 MNHNY, CDR2 SVGAGI (reference sequence). V was clipped by 0 bases and J by 7 bases, with 16 bases between them. The CDR3 protein is CASSYSAQGYGQPQHF. The CDR3 coding sequence is TGTGCCAGCAGTTACTCTGCCCAGGGATACGGGCAGCCCCAGCATTTT.

The rearrangement joins TRBV9 to TRBJ1-1; TRBD1 agrees at 7 bases. J gave up 6 bases and V 3 bases, and 8 bases lay outside the gene matches. This CDR3 region has 14 residues. Germline V CDR1 and CDR2: SGDLS, YYNGEE. The CDR3 coding sequence is TGTGCCAGCAGCGGTCGACAGGGAGCGCCTGAAGCTTTCTTT. This encodes CASSGRQGAPEAFF.

The rearrangement uses TRBV25-1 and TRBJ1-1, with D unresolved. CDR3 length equals 12 residues. Germline lookup yields CDR1 MGHDK and CDR2 SYGVNS. Trimming cost V 6 bases and J 5 bases, with 10 bases left between them. The DNA of the CDR3 is TGTGCCAGCAGCGAGGGCCGGACTGAAGCTTTCTTT. The encoded protein is CASSEGRTEAFF.